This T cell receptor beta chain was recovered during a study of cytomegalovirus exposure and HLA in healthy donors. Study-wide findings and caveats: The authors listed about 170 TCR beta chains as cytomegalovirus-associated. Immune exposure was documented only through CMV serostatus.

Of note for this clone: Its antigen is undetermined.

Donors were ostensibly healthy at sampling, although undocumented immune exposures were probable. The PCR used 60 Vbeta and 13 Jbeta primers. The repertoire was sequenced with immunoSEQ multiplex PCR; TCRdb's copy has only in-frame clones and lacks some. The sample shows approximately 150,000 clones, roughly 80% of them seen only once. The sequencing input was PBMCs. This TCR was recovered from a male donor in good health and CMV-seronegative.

The CDR3 loop is CASSPYRERQPQHF. DNA for the CDR3: TGTGCCAGCAGCCCCTACAGGGAACGGCAGCCCCAGCATTTT. The chain recombines TRBV28 with TRBJ1-5; D perhaps matches TRBD1 (6 bases). Per the germline V gene, CDR1 is MDHEN and CDR2 is SYDVKM. The ends were cut back, 6 bases at V and 7 bases at J, with 16 bases in the middle. The CDR3 is 14 residues long. Together with reference TRBV28 and TRBJ1-5, the CDR3 gives the full variable domain: DVKVTQSSRYLVKRTGEKVFLECVQDMDHENMFWYRQDPGLGLRLIYFSYDVKMKEKGDIPEGYSVSREKKERFSLILESASTNQTSMYLCASSPYRERQPQHFGDGTRLSIL.